These T cell receptor beta chains were read from a single sample in a study of cytomegalovirus exposure and HLA in healthy donors. The repertoire was sequenced with immunoSEQ multiplex PCR; TCRdb's copy has only in-frame clones and lacks some. The data hold about 250,000 clones, with about 90% observed a single time. Sequencing used PBMCs. Source of these receptors: a man between 18 and 35 years old in good health and CMV-seropositive. The CDR3 runs from the conserved cysteine through the conserved F or W. The D gene is left open where the match is weak. Clone size is not always given. Where it is, it says once, few, many or a class for expanded clones.

j_call d_call v_call clone_size cdr3_length cdr3_aa cdr3_nt
TRBJ2-2 . TRBV30 . 15 CAWTVGIIPSGELFF TGTGCCTGGACCGTAGGCATAATTCCATCCGGGGAGCTGTTTTTT
TRBJ1-2 . TRBV10-3 . 16 CAISRQWSLTNYGYTF TGTGCCATCAGCAGACAGTGGTCTTTAACTAACTATGGCTACACCTTC
TRBJ2-5 TRBD2 TRBV6-1 . 18 CASSEGGLAGPLAKTQYF TGTGCCAGCAGTGAAGGCGGACTAGCGGGCCCCTTGGCGAAGACCCAGTACTTC
TRBJ1-4 . TRBV5-1 . 13 CASSLGQGEKLFF TGCGCCAGCAGCTTGGGTCAGGGGGAAAAACTGTTTTTT
TRBJ1-1 . TRBV30 once 15 CAWSPGNSRNTEAFF TGTGCCTGGAGTCCAGGGAATAGTCGGAACACTGAAGCTTTCTTT
TRBJ2-1 . TRBV4-1 . 18 CASSPLRLRTLVHDEQFF TGCGCCAGCAGCCCCCTCCGTCTAAGAACGTTGGTCCACGATGAGCAGTTCTTC
TRBJ1-3 . TRBV4-1 . 18 CASSQTPARGFQGNTIYF TGCGCCAGCAGCCAAACCCCGGCACGGGGGTTTCAAGGAAACACCATATATTTT
TRBJ1-2 . TRBV29-1 . 9 CSVEGGYTF TGCAGCGTTGAAGGGGGCTACACCTTC
TRBJ1-1 TRBD1 TRBV6-5 . 12 CASRSGQGQAFF TGTGCCAGCAGATCCGGACAGGGGCAAGCTTTCTTT
TRBJ2-2 . TRBV7-3 . 12 CASSSNTGELFF TGTGCCAGCAGCTCCAACACCGGGGAGCTGTTTTTT
TRBJ2-3 . TRBV5-1 . 15 CASNFFADYTDTQYF TGCGCCAGCAATTTCTTCGCGGACTACACAGATACGCAGTATTTT
TRBJ2-1 TRBD1 TRBV25-1 . 12 CASGDRANEQFF TGTGCCAGCGGGGACAGGGCAAATGAGCAGTTCTTC
TRBJ2-5 TRBD1 TRBV5-1 . 15 CASNKQGTYQETQYF TGCGCCAGCAACAAACAGGGGACGTACCAAGAGACCCAGTACTTC
TRBJ1-2 . TRBV25-1 . 13 CATNPPGGNGYTF TGTGCTACAAATCCCCCCGGGGGAAATGGCTACACCTTC
TRBJ1-3 . TRBV18 . 13 CASSPQDGNTIYF TGTGCCAGCTCACCCCAGGACGGAAACACCATATATTTT
TRBJ2-5 TRBD2 TRBV9 . 16 CASSSQTSGVIETQYF TGTGCCAGCAGCTCGCAGACTAGCGGGGTTATTGAGACCCAGTACTTC
TRBJ2-7 . TRBV7-9 . 13 CASGRVDSYEQYF TGTGCCAGCGGCCGGGTTGACTCCTACGAGCAGTACTTC
TRBJ2-7 . TRBV15 . 15 CATSRGTGTAYEQYF TGTGCCACCAGCAGAGGGACCGGGACGGCTTACGAGCAGTACTTC
TRBJ2-4 TRBD1 TRBV30 . 14 CAWSQTGARNIQYF TGTGCCTGGAGCCAGACAGGGGCTCGTAACATTCAGTACTTC
TRBJ2-3 . TRBV7-9 . 14 CASSFQTGPDTQYF TGTGCCAGCAGCTTCCAGACGGGTCCAGATACGCAGTATTTT
TRBJ2-5 TRBD2 TRBV9 . 15 CASSPAGGPAETQYF TGTGCCAGCAGCCCAGCGGGAGGGCCGGCGGAGACCCAGTACTTC
TRBJ2-2 . TRBV5-1 . 15 CASTPDTSNTGELFF TGCGCCAGCACCCCGGACACAAGCAACACCGGGGAGCTGTTTTTT
TRBJ2-3 TRBD1 TRBV9 . 15 CASSAPRGTADTQYF TGTGCCAGCAGCGCCCCCAGGGGGACGGCAGATACGCAGTATTTT
TRBJ2-1 . TRBV5-1 . 15 CASSLFGEDYNEQFF TGCGCCAGCAGCTTGTTCGGGGAGGACTACAATGAGCAGTTCTTC
TRBJ1-1 . TRBV2 . 12 CASKVGGPEAFF TGTGCCAGCAAAGTAGGTGGACCTGAAGCTTTCTTT
TRBJ1-2 . TRBV29-1 few 14 CSVEEEGRIYGYTF TGCAGCGTTGAAGAGGAGGGAAGGATCTATGGCTACACCTTC
TRBJ2-3 TRBD1 TRBV27 . 14 CASTDRGRPDTQYF TGTGCCAGCACAGACAGGGGGCGCCCAGATACGCAGTATTTT